The 13 T cell receptor beta chains given below trace back to one sample, sequenced in a study of blood T cells in healthy people across ages. The second PCR ran about 6 to 12 cycles with a sample-barcoded 5' primer and J-beta primers. TCRdb used MiXCR to reprocess the 5' RACE reads, holding one entry per CDR3 protein. The repertoire holds over a million distinct CDR3 sequences, with around 59% as singletons. The sequenced material came from blood. All receptors come from a man between 18 and 35 years old in good health.

The rearrangement joins TRBV11-2 to TRBJ2-3, with D perhaps given as TRBD1 or TRBD2 (5 bases each). CDR3 length: 15 residues. The ends were cut back, 0 bases at V and 5 bases at J, with 12 bases in the middle. Looked up from germline, CDR1 is SGHAT and CDR2 is FQNNGV. DNA for the CDR3: TGTGCCAGCAGCTTAGATCGAGGGACGATAGATACGCAGTATTTT. As protein: CASSLDRGTIDTQYF.

J is TRBJ1-1 and V is TRBV30; 7 bases match TRBD1. Germline values: CDR1 GTSNPN, CDR2 SVGIG (reference sequence). V was clipped by 5 bases and J by 0 bases; unmatched bases: 3. The CDR3 covers 13 residues. In DNA, the CDR3 is TGTGCCTGGTCAGGGGGAATGAACACTGAAGCTTTCTTT. It encodes CAWSGGMNTEAFF.

The rearrangement uses TRBV20-1 and TRBJ1-2, with TRBD1 matching over 7 bases. V was clipped by 2 bases and J by 1 base; unmatched bases: 10. CDR1 is DFQATT and CDR2 is SNEGSKA in the germline V gene (reference sequence). The CDR3 length is 16 residues. The CDR3 reads CSARPPGQALNYGYTF. CDR3 nucleotide sequence: TGCAGTGCTAGACCTCCTGGACAGGCGCTTAACTATGGCTACACCTTC.

The rearrangement uses TRBV20-1 and TRBJ2-1, with 10 bases that match TRBD2. This CDR3 comprises 13 residues. V shed 6 bases, J shed 9 bases, and the junction held 8 bases outside the gene matches. Germline CDR1 and CDR2: DFQATT and SNEGSKA (reference sequence). This CDR3 is CSALGTSVTEQFF. The DNA of the CDR3 is TGCAGTGCCTTAGGGACTAGCGTGACTGAGCAGTTCTTC.

This sequence joins TRBV29-1 and TRBJ2-3, with 8 bases aligning to TRBD1. The trim removed 3 bases at V and 1 base at J, leaving 3 bases unmatched. CDR3 length equals 14 residues. Germline assignment: CDR1 SQVTM and CDR2 ANQGSEA. The CDR3 DNA sequence: TGCAGCGTTGAGGGACAGGACCGCACAGATACGCAGTATTTT. Amino acids: CSVEGQDRTDTQYF.

This clonotype occurred a few times. The chain combines TRBV29-1 with TRBJ1-2; D remains ambiguous. The germline V gene has CDR1 SQVTM and CDR2 ANQGSEA. V lost 5 bases and J lost 8, with 12 bases in between. The CDR3 has 11 residues. DNA of the CDR3: TGCAGCGTTCCGGAGGCGTGGGGCTACACCTTC. Translating gives CSVPEAWGYTF.

The chain joins TRBV29-1 to TRBJ2-7; TRBD1 matches 7 bases. Germline lookup yields CDR1 SQVTM and CDR2 ANQGSEA. The CDR3 totals 13 residues. Trimming took 1 base from V and 2 from J; bases not matched to a gene: 2. In nucleotides, the CDR3 is TGCAGCGTTGAAGGGACAGGACCCTACGAGCAGTACTTC. Its protein is CSVEGTGPYEQYF.

The chain recombines TRBV6-6 with TRBJ2-7; D is possibly TRBD1 (7 bases). Germline V gives CDR1 MNHNY, CDR2 SVGAGI (reference sequence). This CDR3 is 17 amino acids long. V lost 6 bases and J lost 1, with 22 bases in between. The CDR3, as DNA: TGTGCCAGCAGCCCAGGGGGGCCGGGACTTCCATCCTACGAGCAGTACTTC. It encodes CASSPGGPGLPSYEQYF.

The chain couples TRBV28 to TRBJ2-4; D uncertain. The J call may be in error: the DNA end matches TRBJ2-1 better. Germline CDR1 is MDHEN and CDR2 is SYDVKM. The CDR3 has 13 residues. CDR3 in DNA: TGTGCCAGCAGTTTAGGCCCAGGTTCGACCCAGTTCTTC. The encoded protein is CASSLGPGSTQFF.

The V gene is TRBV7-2, the J gene TRBJ1-2; D remains ambiguous. This CDR3 has 14 amino acids. Germline V gene lookup returns CDR1 SGHTA and CDR2 FQGNSA. V was pared by 1 base and J by 8 bases, with 14 bases between. This chain's CDR3 is CASSLGTGMGGYTF. In DNA, the CDR3 is TGTGCCAGCAGCTTAGGTACCGGGATGGGCGGCTACACCTTC.

The rearrangement joins TRBV20-1 to TRBJ2-6; 7 bases line up with TRBD1. This CDR3 is built from 15 residues. Germline V CDR1 and CDR2: DFQATT, SNEGSKA (reference sequence). Trimming removed 0 bases from V and 2 bases from J; junction bases left unmatched: 1. CDR3 region: CSAREQGTGANVLTF. The DNA for the CDR3 is TGCAGTGCTAGAGAACAGGGGACTGGGGCCAACGTCCTGACTTTC.

V is TRBV4-1 and J is TRBJ2-1; D unresolved. This CDR3 has 20 amino acids. CDR1 is MGHRA, CDR2 YSYEKL, per germline. Trimming shortened V by 1 base and J by 2 bases, and 24 bases separated the two germline ends. The CDR3, as DNA: TGCGCCAGCAGCCAAGGACCCGAGGAACTTTCCCCTGTGGCCTACAATGAGCAGTTCTTC. As protein: CASSQGPEELSPVAYNEQFF.

The CDR3 reads CASSPPDANYEQYF. For the CDR3, the DNA is TGTGCCAGCAGTCCCCCGGACGCAAACTACGAGCAGTACTTC. The chain is built from TRBV27 and TRBJ2-4; D remains unclear. The J call may be faulty, since TRBJ2-7 better matches the DNA end. CDR3 length equals 14 residues. Germline assignment: CDR1 MNHEY and CDR2 SMNVEV (reference sequence).